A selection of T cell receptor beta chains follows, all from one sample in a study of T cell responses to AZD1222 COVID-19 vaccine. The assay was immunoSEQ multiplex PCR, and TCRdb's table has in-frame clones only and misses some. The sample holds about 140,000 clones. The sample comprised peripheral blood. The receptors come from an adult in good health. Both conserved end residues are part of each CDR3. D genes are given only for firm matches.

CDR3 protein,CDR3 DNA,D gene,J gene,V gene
CASSHVSSYNSPLHF,TGTGCCAGCAGCCATGTGAGCTCCTATAATTCACCCCTCCACTTT,NA,TRBJ1-6,TRBV4-2
CASSLNRANTGELFF,TGTGCCAGCAGCTTAAACAGAGCGAACACCGGGGAGCTGTTTTTT,NA,TRBJ2-2,TRBV11-2
CASRSRSGLNTEAFF,TGTGCCAGCCGCTCACGGTCAGGGCTGAACACTGAAGCTTTCTTT,NA,TRBJ1-1,TRBV2
CASSSGGTGVEKLFF,TGTGCCAGCAGCTCAGGGGGGACAGGGGTTGAAAAACTGTTTTTT,TRBD1,TRBJ1-4,TRBV7-9
CASSLSATTHNEQFF,TGTGCCAGCAGCTTATCAGCGACGACACACAATGAGCAGTTCTTC,NA,TRBJ2-1,TRBV7-2
CSVETANYGYTF,TGCAGCGTTGAGACAGCGAACTATGGCTACACCTTC,NA,TRBJ1-2,TRBV29-1
CASSQAVGSGELFF,TGTGCCAGCAGCCAAGCAGTGGGGTCCGGGGAGCTGTTTTTT,NA,TRBJ2-2,TRBV3-1/TRBV3-2
CASSPGQGYQPQHF,TGTGCCAGCAGCCCCGGACAGGGTTACCAGCCCCAGCATTTT,TRBD1,TRBJ1-5,TRBV7-2
CASSQDLGPGGPNQPQHF,TGCGCCAGCAGCCAAGATCTTGGTCCCGGGGGCCCTAATCAGCCCCAGCATTTT,NA,TRBJ1-5,TRBV4-1
CAWRTGRRAEEKLFF,TGTGCCTGGAGGACGGGGCGGAGGGCGGAGGAAAAACTGTTTTTT,NA,TRBJ1-4,TRBV30
CACTDSRDRGGNEQFF,TGTGCCTGCACCGATTCCCGGGACAGGGGGGGCAATGAGCAGTTCTTC,TRBD1,TRBJ2-1,TRBV30
CAWNRQGASNQPQHF,TGTGCCTGGAATAGACAGGGGGCGAGCAATCAGCCCCAGCATTTT,TRBD1,TRBJ1-5,TRBV30
CASSNRQGANEQFF,TGTGCCAGCAGTAATCGGCAGGGGGCCAATGAGCAGTTCTTC,TRBD1,TRBJ2-1,TRBV6-6
CASSYRLGEPGNTIYF,TGTGCCAGCAGTTATCGGTTGGGCGAACCTGGAAACACCATATATTTT,NA,TRBJ1-3,TRBV6-2/TRBV6-3
CASSLSAASGGALSTQYF,TGTGCCAGCAGCTTAAGCGCGGCTAGCGGGGGGGCCTTGAGCACGCAGTATTTT,TRBD2,TRBJ2-3,TRBV7-3
CASNPHGTSGSYNEQFF,TGTGCCAGCAACCCACACGGAACTAGCGGGTCCTACAATGAGCAGTTCTTC,TRBD2,TRBJ2-1,TRBV7-2
CAWTYGQQIYSNQPQHF,TGTGCCTGGACTTATGGACAGCAGATTTATAGCAATCAGCCCCAGCATTTT,NA,TRBJ1-5,TRBV30
CASSDRQGATEAFF,TGCGCCAGCAGCGATAGACAGGGGGCAACTGAAGCTTTCTTT,TRBD1,TRBJ1-1,TRBV5-1
CASSHRTGVNTGELFF,TGTGCCAGCAGCCATCGAACAGGCGTAAACACCGGGGAGCTGTTTTTT,NA,TRBJ2-2,TRBV3-1/TRBV3-2
CASSEYSRRSEAFF,TGCGCCAGCAGCGAATACAGCCGGCGATCTGAAGCTTTCTTT,NA,TRBJ1-1,TRBV5-1
CASKGRGDFTDTQYF,TGTGCCAGCAAGGGTCGGGGGGACTTCACAGATACGCAGTATTTT,TRBD2,TRBJ2-3,TRBV2
CASSLTGGVTEAFF,TGTGCCAGCAGCTTAACTGGAGGGGTCACTGAAGCTTTCTTT,NA,TRBJ1-1,TRBV11-2
CASSQDPRGSNIQYF,TGTGCCAGCAGCCAAGACCCCAGGGGGTCCAACATTCAGTACTTC,TRBD1,TRBJ2-4,TRBV3-1/TRBV3-2
CASSVRDDFNYGYTF,TGTGCCAGCAGCGTAAGGGACGATTTTAACTATGGCTACACCTTC,NA,TRBJ1-2,TRBV9
CASKVTLNTEAFF,TGTGCCAGCAAGGTGACTCTGAACACTGAAGCTTTCTTT,NA,TRBJ1-1,TRBV6-5
CASSSARDSEAFF,TGTGCCAGCTCTTCCGCGCGGGACTCTGAAGCTTTCTTT,NA,TRBJ1-1,TRBV2
CASSEYKGGVDTGELFF,TGTGCCAGCAGTGAATATAAGGGTGGCGTGGACACCGGGGAGCTGTTTTTT,NA,TRBJ2-2,TRBV6-1
CASSRRGNSGNTIYF,TGTGCCAGCAGTCGTAGGGGAAACTCTGGAAACACCATATATTTT,NA,TRBJ1-3,TRBV28
CASSIWGQVSNQPQHF,TGTGCCAGTAGTATTTGGGGACAGGTCAGCAATCAGCCCCAGCATTTT,TRBD1,TRBJ1-5,TRBV19
CASITTTGANYEQYF,TGTGCCAGCATCACAACGACAGGCGCAAACTACGAGCAGTACTTC,NA,TRBJ2-7,TRBV5-6
CASSSYRENTEAFF,TGTGCCAGCAGCTCATACAGGGAAAACACTGAAGCTTTCTTT,NA,TRBJ1-1,TRBV7-8
CASSRGATEAFF,TGTGCCAGCAGCCGGGGAGCCACTGAAGCTTTCTTT,NA,TRBJ1-1,TRBV7-2
CATAQQGGTDTQYF,TGTGCCACCGCCCAGCAGGGGGGGACAGATACGCAGTATTTT,NA,TRBJ2-3,TRBV10-3
CASSPLGGGVTDTQYF,TGTGCCAGCAGCCCCCTCGGCGGGGGGGTCACAGATACGCAGTATTTT,TRBD2,TRBJ2-3,TRBV16
CASSLFPSYNSPLHF,TGTGCCAGCAGTTTATTTCCGAGTTATAATTCACCCCTCCACTTT,NA,TRBJ1-6,TRBV27
CASSPGQGFWNTEAFF,TGTGCCAGCAGCCCGGGACAGGGTTTTTGGAACACTGAAGCTTTCTTT,TRBD1,TRBJ1-1,TRBV11-3
CASSLEGTANTGELFF,TGTGCCAGCAGCTTAGAAGGGACAGCCAACACCGGGGAGCTGTTTTTT,TRBD1,TRBJ2-2,TRBV7-9
CASSATYEQYF,TGTGCCAGCAGTGCCACCTACGAGCAGTACTTC,NA,TRBJ2-7,TRBV6-6
CASSQDAGGRTEAFF,TGTGCCAGCAGCCAAGATGCAGGGGGTAGGACTGAAGCTTTCTTT,TRBD1,TRBJ1-1,TRBV4-2
CATGRSDGPTNEKLFF,TGTGCCACAGGCCGCTCGGATGGCCCAACTAATGAAAAACTGTTTTTT,NA,TRBJ1-4,TRBV10-3
CASSRGTASNQPQHF,TGTGCCAGCAGCCGCGGGACAGCGAGCAATCAGCCCCAGCATTTT,TRBD1,TRBJ1-5,TRBV7-9
CASSLGRAGGTGNTIYF,TGCGCCAGCAGCTTGGGCAGGGCCGGAGGCACTGGAAACACCATATATTTT,NA,TRBJ1-3,TRBV5-1
CASSQGQGLALSDGYTF,TGCGCCAGCAGCCAAGGACAGGGACTCGCCTTGTCTGACGGCTACACCTTC,TRBD1,TRBJ1-2,TRBV4-3
CASSLHRGTGGNTIYF,TGTGCCAGCAGCTTGCACAGGGGTACAGGGGGAAACACCATATATTTT,TRBD1,TRBJ1-3,TRBV5-6
CASSSGDSLDYEQYF,TGTGCCAGCAGTTCCGGGGACAGCCTGGACTACGAGCAGTACTTC,TRBD1,TRBJ2-7,TRBV2
CASSPMGLAGREKLFF,TGTGCCAGCAGCCCCATGGGCCTGGCGGGCAGGGAAAAACTGTTTTTT,NA,TRBJ1-4,TRBV7-2
CASSLNFPLGVYGYTF,TGTGCCAGCAGTTTAAACTTCCCCCTGGGGGTCTATGGCTACACCTTC,NA,TRBJ1-2,TRBV27